The source of this TCR beta chain is a study of control samples from healthy donors and cancer patients. CDR3 size: 12 residues. Germline lookup yields CDR1 SEHNR and CDR2 FQNEAQ (reference sequence). The V end was cut by 8 bases, the J end by 1 base, with 5 bases between. Data came from immunoSEQ multiplex PCR; TCRdb stores just in-frame clones and leaves some out. In the table there are 150,000 or so clones, 90% of which are singletons. This clone came up a few times. This receptor was obtained from a middle-aged man in good health. The sample taken for sequencing was blood. The V and J genes are TRBV7-9 and TRBJ2-2; D not certain. The CDR3 protein is CASSGNTGELFF. In DNA, the CDR3 is TGTGCCAGCTCGGGGAACACCGGGGAGCTGTTTTTT.